This is a list of T cell receptor beta chains from one sample in a study of cytomegalovirus exposure and HLA in healthy donors. The repertoire was sequenced with immunoSEQ multiplex PCR; TCRdb's copy has only in-frame clones and lacks some. The profile shows some 130,000 clones, 85% to 90% of them singletons. Sequences were obtained from PBMCs. The receptors shown here come from a woman aged 25 to 39 in good health and CMV-seronegative. Both conserved end residues are part of each CDR3. The listing skips clone size in some rows; elsewhere it reads once, few, many or a size class.

size: NA; J: TRBJ2-5; V: TRBV14; length: 17; CDR3: CASSQGRGQVLQETQYF
size: NA; J: TRBJ2-7; V: TRBV19; length: 15; CDR3: CASSPYSGRAGEQYF
size: NA; J: TRBJ2-5; V: TRBV28; length: 15; CDR3: CASSSRTGGPETQYF
size: NA; J: TRBJ2-5; V: TRBV30; length: 13; CDR3: CAWNGQVQETQYF
size: NA; J: TRBJ2-1; V: TRBV10-3; length: 15; CDR3: CAIRGQGSSYNEQFF
size: NA; J: TRBJ2-1; V: TRBV2; length: 15; CDR3: CASSEGTRAYNEQFF
size: NA; J: TRBJ1-1; V: TRBV28; length: 14; CDR3: CAAQGAGEDTEAFF
size: NA; J: TRBJ2-2; V: TRBV9; length: 14; CDR3: CASSVQGAGGELFF
size: once; J: TRBJ2-1; V: TRBV11-1; length: 15; CDR3: CASSLGQQGGNEQFF
size: NA; J: TRBJ2-2; V: TRBV5-1; length: 15; CDR3: CASRPALRNTGELFF
size: NA; J: TRBJ1-6; V: TRBV29-1; length: 19; CDR3: CSVVEDRGLWGDDNSPLHF
size: NA; J: TRBJ1-1; V: TRBV21-1; length: 14; CDR3: CASSMGTGTKGGFF
size: NA; J: TRBJ2-7; V: TRBV2; length: 14; CDR3: CASSTGTGTYEQYF
size: NA; J: TRBJ1-1; V: TRBV5-1; length: 15; CDR3: CASSEPGQINTEAFF
size: once; J: TRBJ1-5; V: TRBV29-1; length: 12; CDR3: CSVGQGGQPQHF
size: NA; J: TRBJ2-7; V: TRBV28; length: 14; CDR3: CASSTSSGLYEQYF
size: NA; J: TRBJ1-4; V: TRBV29-1; length: 11; CDR3: CSVYSFEKLFF
size: NA; J: TRBJ2-3; V: TRBV5-1; length: 15; CDR3: CASSAGLAGFGTQYF
size: NA; J: TRBJ2-2; V: TRBV28; length: 16; CDR3: CASTPGLAGGTGELFF
size: NA; J: TRBJ2-1; V: TRBV4-3; length: 15; CDR3: CASSLVHISYNEQFF
size: NA; J: TRBJ2-5; V: TRBV28; length: 12; CDR3: CASRGLLWTQYF
size: NA; J: TRBJ1-1; V: TRBV5-4; length: 17; CDR3: CASSLGDRIMVNTDAFF
size: once; J: TRBJ2-2; V: TRBV29-1; length: 15; CDR3: CSVVLGPSNTGELFF
size: NA; J: TRBJ2-6; V: TRBV19; length: 14; CDR3: CASLGVAGANVLTF
size: NA; J: TRBJ2-1; V: TRBV9; length: 12; CDR3: CASSAPGGYQFF
size: NA; J: TRBJ2-1; V: TRBV6-1; length: 14; CDR3: CASRGTLPDNEQFF
size: NA; J: TRBJ2-7; V: TRBV7-8; length: 12; CDR3: CASSYDSIEQYF
size: NA; J: TRBJ1-4; V: TRBV29-1; length: 12; CDR3: CSVELTGEKLFF
size: NA; J: TRBJ2-7; V: TRBV29-1; length: 11; CDR3: CSVRGLLEQYF
size: few; J: TRBJ1-5; V: TRBV6-1; length: 14; CDR3: CASSPGQGNQPQHF
size: once; J: TRBJ1-5; V: TRBV28; length: 12; CDR3: CASSLLGSKQHF
size: NA; J: TRBJ2-1; V: TRBV2; length: 15; CDR3: CASSENTGDYNEQFF
size: NA; J: TRBJ2-7; V: TRBV13; length: 15; CDR3: CASSSTSPPSYEQYF
size: NA; J: TRBJ2-3; V: TRBV29-1; length: 15; CDR3: CSVVSRKPSTDTQYF
size: once; J: TRBJ2-5; V: TRBV11-1; length: 13; CDR3: CASNAHRQETQYF
size: NA; J: TRBJ2-2; V: TRBV27; length: 16; CDR3: CASSSGLAYNTGELFF
size: NA; J: TRBJ2-2; V: TRBV28; length: 14; CDR3: CASSSGLADGELFF
size: NA; J: TRBJ2-3; V: TRBV5-5; length: 16; CDR3: CASSNLSGGSTDTQYF
size: NA; J: TRBJ2-3; V: TRBV7-2; length: 19; CDR3: CASSVPGTGTSYSTDTQYF
size: NA; J: TRBJ2-2; V: TRBV4-1; length: 17; CDR3: CASSQDGWFGDTGELFF
size: NA; J: TRBJ2-7; V: TRBV19; length: 15; CDR3: CASSISGTGVYEQYF
size: NA; J: TRBJ1-5; V: TRBV7-2; length: 15; CDR3: CASSSQGGQNQPQHF
size: NA; J: TRBJ1-5; V: TRBV2; length: 15; CDR3: CASSVGKGVGQPQHF
size: NA; J: TRBJ2-7; V: TRBV25-1; length: 15; CDR3: CASSEKGRGTYEQYF
size: few; J: TRBJ2-1; V: TRBV7-6; length: 14; CDR3: CASRGSGRVNEQFF
size: once; J: TRBJ2-5; V: TRBV4-1; length: 15; CDR3: CASSQDVGQRETQYF
size: NA; J: TRBJ1-2; V: TRBV10-3; length: 13; CDR3: CAISEGTDYGYTF
size: NA; J: TRBJ2-1; V: TRBV27; length: 15; CDR3: CASSPALAGGNEQFF
size: NA; J: TRBJ2-2; V: TRBV7-9; length: 12; CDR3: CASLAGTGELFF
size: NA; J: TRBJ2-5; V: TRBV7-9; length: 14; CDR3: CASSLARQQETQYF